The 17 T cell receptor beta chains given below trace back to one sample, sequenced in a study of T cell repertoires in cytomegalovirus infection. Their cognate antigens are unknown. Via MiXCR, TCRdb re-called the reads, giving one row per CDR3 protein. Altogether some 480,000 distinct CDR3 sequences are present, roughly 34% being singletons, with the ten largest covering roughly a sixth. Sequences were derived from cultured PBMCs, sampled from culture after CMV antigen stimulation. These receptors all stem from a human donor in good health (CMV status not recorded). Some clones in this sample may be carry-over from other donors' samples.

This clonotype was recorded at least ten times. The J gene is TRBJ2-7, the V gene TRBV7-9, with 8 bases identical to TRBD1. Germline assignment: CDR1 SEHNR and CDR2 FQNEAQ (reference sequence). The ends lost 5 bases at V and 1 base at J; junction bases unmatched: 7. The CDR3 sequence is 15 residues long. The CDR3 protein is CASSVGTGRSYEQYF. In DNA form, the CDR3 reads TGTGCCAGCAGCGTTGGGACAGGACGATCCTACGAGCAGTACTTC.

V usage is TRBV20-1 and J usage is TRBJ2-1; 7 nucleotides line up with TRBD2. Per germline, CDR1 DFQATT and CDR2 SNEGSKA (reference sequence). This CDR3 has 16 residues. V dropped 3 bases and J dropped 6; count of bases not matched to a gene: 14. DNA for the CDR3: TGCAGTGCTAGGGGGAACCTGGCGGGAGCCCCCAATGAGCAGTTCTTC. Protein: CSARGNLAGAPNEQFF.

The V call is TRBV7-3, the J call TRBJ2-5; 7 nucleotides line up with TRBD1. This CDR3 has 14 amino acids. The V segment lost 5 bases and the J segment 5 bases; nucleotides outside the gene matches: 8. The germline V gene has CDR1 SGHTA and CDR2 FQGTGA. CDR3 in DNA: TGTGCCAGCAGCAAGGGGTCAGGGGGTGAGACCCAGTACTTC. Its translation: CASSKGSGGETQYF.

The J gene is TRBJ2-1, the V gene TRBV20-1; a possible D gene is TRBD2 (5 bases). Germline V gives CDR1 DFQATT, CDR2 SNEGSKA (reference sequence). This CDR3 is built from 14 residues. V was trimmed by 3 bases and J by 5 bases, leaving 14 bases between them. The DNA for the CDR3 is TGCAGTGCTAGTTCGGGGATTCTAAACAATGAGCAGTTCTTC. Protein product: CSASSGILNNEQFF.

This clonotype was found a few times. V gene TRBV12-3 or TRBV12-4 combines with J gene TRBJ1-1; no definite D call. V gave up 3 bases and J gave up 2 bases, with 10 bases separating them. The CDR3 extends over 14 amino acids. CDR3 protein: CASSLREINTEAFF. DNA of the CDR3: TGTGCCAGCAGTTTGAGGGAGATAAACACTGAAGCTTTCTTT.

The chain joins TRBV18 to TRBJ1-2, with D maybe TRBD1 (5 bases). The V gene's germline CDR1 is KGHSH and CDR2 LQKENI. V lost 0 bases and J lost 8, with 10 bases in between. The CDR3 extends over 13 amino acids. As DNA, the CDR3 is TGTGCCAGCTCACCACCCCAGGGAATGGGCTACACCTTC. Translation gives CASSPPQGMGYTF. The full variable domain, completed using reference TRBV18 and TRBJ1-2, is NAGVMQNPRHLVRRRGQEARLRCSPMKGHSHVYWYRQLPEEGLKFMVYLQKENIIDESGMPKERFSAEFPKEGPSILRIQQVVRGDSAAYFCASSPPQGMGYTFGSGTRLTVV.

Worth noting for this clonotype: Germline is not matched at one junction end, which may reflect a read error. J is TRBJ2-1 and V is TRBV12-3 or TRBV12-4; 7 positions agree with TRBD2. CDR3 size: 16 residues. The CDR3 DNA reads as TGTGCCGGCAGGGCCCTAGCGGAAGGCTCCTACAATGAGCAGTTCTTC. Encoded protein: CAGRALAEGSYNEQFF.

CDR3 DNA: TGCAGTGCGTTGAAGCGGGAGGGCCGGGGAGAGACCCAGTACTTC. Protein: CSALKREGRGETQYF. This chain uses TRBV20-1 with TRBJ2-5, with 10 nucleotides matching TRBD2. CDR3 length: 15 amino acids. The junction had 11 bases not matched to a gene; V was cut back by 6 bases and J by 4 bases. Germline CDR1 is DFQATT and CDR2 is SNEGSKA (reference sequence).

This clonotype turned up a few times. The chain couples TRBV5-4 to TRBJ2-5; 9 bases are shared with TRBD2. This CDR3 comprises 23 residues. Germline assignment: CDR1 SGHNT and CDR2 YYREEE (reference sequence). With 0 bases clipped from V and 3 bases from J, the junction kept 27 bases outside the gene matches. CDR3 nucleotide sequence: TGTGCCAGCAGCTTGGAACCACCTCGTGGGCGGGAGGGCTCGGGTCCTATGGAAGAGACCCAGTACTTC. This translates into CASSLEPPRGREGSGPMEETQYF.

DNA of the CDR3: TGCAGCGTTGAGTCCAGCGGCACCTACGAGCAGTACTTC. Residues: CSVESSGTYEQYF. The genes are TRBV29-1 and TRBJ2-7, with D tentatively TRBD2 (5 bases). This CDR3 is built from 13 residues. Germline CDR1 is SQVTM and CDR2 is ANQGSEA. The ends were cut back, 3 bases at V and 2 bases at J, with 11 bases in the middle.

Here the CDR3 reads CASSNEAGGGTDTQYF. The CDR3 coding sequence is TGCGCCAGCAGCAATGAAGCGGGAGGTGGCACAGATACGCAGTATTTT. This chain uses TRBV4-3 with TRBJ2-3, with 9 positions matching TRBD2. The germline CDR1 and CDR2 sequences are LGHNA and YSLEER. The CDR3 has 16 amino acids. Trimming cost V 5 bases and J 1 base; bases outside gene matches: 7.

The chain recombines TRBV7-9 with TRBJ1-2; 7 positions match TRBD1. The germline CDR1 and CDR2 sequences are SEHNR and FQNEAQ (reference sequence). The CDR3 spans 16 residues. J gave up 7 bases and V 5 bases, and 16 bases lay outside the gene matches. In nucleotides, the CDR3 is TGTGCCAGCAGCCCCCATAGGGGGCCCATAGGGGTTGGCTACACCTTC. As protein: CASSPHRGPIGVGYTF.

The CDR3 nucleotides read TGTGCCAGCAGAGAAGGGGGCTTCGAGCAGTACTTC. Protein product: CASREGGFEQYF. The V gene is TRBV6-2 or TRBV6-3, the J gene TRBJ2-7; 7 positions match TRBD1. Germline V gene data show CDR1 as MNHEY and CDR2 as SVGEGT. This CDR3 region has 12 residues. Germline trimming cut 6 bases from V and 6 bases from J; bases unmatched to any gene: 5.

The CDR3 is CASSYEAGGLYGYTF. In DNA form, the CDR3 reads TGTGCCAGCAGTTACGAAGCCGGGGGTCTTTATGGCTACACCTTC. This chain connects TRBV12-3 or TRBV12-4 to TRBJ1-2, with D maybe TRBD1 (5 bases). This CDR3 has 15 amino acids. The V gene lost 4 bases and the J gene lost 5 bases, with 17 bases spanning the gap.

This clonotype came up once. V usage is TRBV4-1 and J usage is TRBJ2-3; D perhaps matches TRBD2 (6 bases). The CDR3 has 14 amino acids. Trimming left V 0 bases short and J 5 bases short, with 9 bases between. The V gene's germline CDR1 is MGHRA and CDR2 YSYEKL. The CDR3 nucleotides are TGCGCCAGCAGCCAAGACACAGCGGGAGATACGCAGTATTTT. Encoded protein: CASSQDTAGDTQYF.

This clonotype was seen more than once but under ten times. The V call is TRBV7-9, the J call TRBJ1-4; 7 nucleotides line up with TRBD1. Germline loops: CDR1 SEHNR, CDR2 FQNEAQ (reference sequence). The CDR3 consists of 15 residues. J lost 7 bases, V lost 5 bases, and 10 bases had no gene match. The CDR3 loop reads CASSDRQGGREKLFF. In DNA form, the CDR3 reads TGTGCCAGCAGCGACCGACAGGGAGGGCGTGAAAAACTGTTTTTT.

The chain combines TRBV20-1 with TRBJ2-7, with 8 bases that match TRBD2. The V and J ends lost 3 bases and 4 bases, in that order; junction bases with no gene match: 11. The CDR3 has 15 amino acids. The germline V gene encodes CDR1 DFQATT and CDR2 SNEGSKA (reference sequence). The CDR3 DNA is TGCAGTGCTAGGGACCCGGGACTAGGGTCTTACGAGCAGTACTTC. This gives the protein CSARDPGLGSYEQYF.